This TCR beta chain was identified during a study of PD-1 blockade in classical Hodgkin lymphoma. Study-level background: Nivolumab was given intravenously to patients at 3 mg/kg every 2 weeks.

The germline gives CDR1 LNHNV, CDR2 YYDKDF (reference sequence). With 3 bases removed from V and 7 bases from J, the gap between germline ends came to 16 bases. The CDR3 covers 14 residues. The method was immunoSEQ multiplex PCR; TCRdb's version includes in-frame clones alone and lacks a portion of them. The sample lists tens of thousands of clones; around 76% were seen once. About this clone: Its matching antigen is unknown.

Time point reported: cycle 4 day 1 (C4D1), after six to seven weeks of nivolumab. No patient escaped relapse after autologous stem cell transplantation, and brentuximab vedotin exposure varied. Study-wide findings and caveats: The causes of the repertoire differences, possibly disease activity or prior therapy, remain undefined.

Sequenced material: peripheral blood mononuclear cells (PBMCs), taken before the fourth cycle of nivolumab. The TCR was taken from a human donor with classical Hodgkin lymphoma. This sequence joins TRBV15 and TRBJ2-7; D perhaps matches TRBD2 (5 bases). The DNA for the CDR3 is TGTGCCACCAGCAGCGACCAGCTTTGGAGGGAGCAGTACTTC. It translates to CATSSDQLWREQYF.